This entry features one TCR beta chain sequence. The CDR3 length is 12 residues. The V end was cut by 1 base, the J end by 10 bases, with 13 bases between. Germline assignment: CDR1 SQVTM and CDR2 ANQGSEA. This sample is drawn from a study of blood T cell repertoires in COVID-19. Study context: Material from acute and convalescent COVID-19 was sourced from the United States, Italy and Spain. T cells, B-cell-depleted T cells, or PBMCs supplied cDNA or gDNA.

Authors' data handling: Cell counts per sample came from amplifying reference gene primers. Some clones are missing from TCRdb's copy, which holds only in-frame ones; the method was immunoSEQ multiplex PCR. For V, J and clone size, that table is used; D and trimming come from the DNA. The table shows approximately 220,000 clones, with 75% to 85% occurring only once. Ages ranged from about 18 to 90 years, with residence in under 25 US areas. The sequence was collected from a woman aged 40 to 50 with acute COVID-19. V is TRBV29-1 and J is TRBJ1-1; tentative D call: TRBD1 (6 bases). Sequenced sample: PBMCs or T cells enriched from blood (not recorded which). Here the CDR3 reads CSVEGGPKAAFF. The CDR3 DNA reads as TGCAGCGTTGAAGGGGGGCCTAAGGCAGCTTTCTTT.